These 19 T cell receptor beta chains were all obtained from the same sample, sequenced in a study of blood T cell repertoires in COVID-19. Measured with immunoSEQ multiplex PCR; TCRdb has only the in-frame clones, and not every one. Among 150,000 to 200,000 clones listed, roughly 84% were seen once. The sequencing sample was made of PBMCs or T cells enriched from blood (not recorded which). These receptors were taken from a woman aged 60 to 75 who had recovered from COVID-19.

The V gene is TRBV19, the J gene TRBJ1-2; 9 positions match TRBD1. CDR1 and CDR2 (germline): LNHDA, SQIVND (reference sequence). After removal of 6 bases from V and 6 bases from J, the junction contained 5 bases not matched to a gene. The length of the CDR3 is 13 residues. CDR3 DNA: TGTGCCAGTAGGGAACAGGGGGCTGATGGCTACACCTTC. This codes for CASREQGADGYTF.

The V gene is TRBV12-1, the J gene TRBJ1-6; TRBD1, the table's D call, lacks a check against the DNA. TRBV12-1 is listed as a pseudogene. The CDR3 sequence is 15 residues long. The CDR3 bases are TGTGCCAGCAGAGAGACAGGGGGAAATAATTCACCCCTCCACTTT. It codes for CASRETGGNNSPLHF.

CDR3 sequence: CASIDSYEQYF. As DNA, the CDR3 is TGTGCCAGCATAGACTCCTACGAGCAGTACTTC. V and J are TRBV7-9 and TRBJ2-7; D unresolved. The germline V gene encodes CDR1 SEHNR and CDR2 FQNEAQ (reference sequence). This CDR3 is built from 11 residues. V was pared by 7 bases and J by 0 bases, with 4 bases between.

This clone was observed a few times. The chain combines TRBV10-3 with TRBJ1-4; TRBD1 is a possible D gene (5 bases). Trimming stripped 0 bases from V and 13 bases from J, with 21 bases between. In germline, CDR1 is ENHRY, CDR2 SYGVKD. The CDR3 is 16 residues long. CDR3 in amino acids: CAISESSQGMGYGLFF. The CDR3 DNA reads TGTGCCATCAGTGAGTCCTCGCAGGGTATGGGTTATGGACTGTTTTTT.

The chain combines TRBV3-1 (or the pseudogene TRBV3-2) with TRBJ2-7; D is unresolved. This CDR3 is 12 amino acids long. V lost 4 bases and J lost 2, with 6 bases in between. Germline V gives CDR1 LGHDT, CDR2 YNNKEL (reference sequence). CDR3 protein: CASSLSAYEQYF. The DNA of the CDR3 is TGTGCCAGCAGCCTATCGGCCTACGAGCAGTACTTC.

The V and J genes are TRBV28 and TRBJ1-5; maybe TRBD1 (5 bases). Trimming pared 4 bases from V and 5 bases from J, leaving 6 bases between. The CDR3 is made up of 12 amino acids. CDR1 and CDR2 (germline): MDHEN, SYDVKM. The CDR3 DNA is TGTGCCAGCAGTTCAGGGTATCAGCCCCAGCATTTT. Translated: CASSSGYQPQHF.

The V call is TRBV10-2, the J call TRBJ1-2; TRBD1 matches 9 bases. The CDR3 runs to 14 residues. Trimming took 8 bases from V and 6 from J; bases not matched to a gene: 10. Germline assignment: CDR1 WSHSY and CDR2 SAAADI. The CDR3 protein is CASSSFGQGNGYTF. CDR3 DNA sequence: TGCGCCAGCTCTTCCTTTGGACAGGGGAATGGCTACACCTTC.

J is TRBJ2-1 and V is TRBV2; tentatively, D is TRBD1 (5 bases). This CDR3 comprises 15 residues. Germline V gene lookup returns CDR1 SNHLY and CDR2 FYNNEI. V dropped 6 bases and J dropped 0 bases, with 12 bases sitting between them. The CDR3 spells CASSDSHSSYNEQFF. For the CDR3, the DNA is TGTGCCAGCAGCGACAGTCACAGCTCCTACAATGAGCAGTTCTTC.

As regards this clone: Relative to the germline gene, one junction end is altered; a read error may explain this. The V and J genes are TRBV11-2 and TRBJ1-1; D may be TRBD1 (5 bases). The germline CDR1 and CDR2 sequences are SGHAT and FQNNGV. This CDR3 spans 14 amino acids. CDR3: CASSGGHMNAEAFF. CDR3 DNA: TGTGCCAGCAGCGGCGGACACATGAACGCTGAAGCTTTCTTT.

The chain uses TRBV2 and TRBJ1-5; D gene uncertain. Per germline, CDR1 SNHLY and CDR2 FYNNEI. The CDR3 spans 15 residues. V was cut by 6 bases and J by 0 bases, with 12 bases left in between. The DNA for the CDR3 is TGTGCCAGCAGGGGCGGACTGTTTAGCAATCAGCCCCAGCATTTT. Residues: CASRGGLFSNQPQHF.

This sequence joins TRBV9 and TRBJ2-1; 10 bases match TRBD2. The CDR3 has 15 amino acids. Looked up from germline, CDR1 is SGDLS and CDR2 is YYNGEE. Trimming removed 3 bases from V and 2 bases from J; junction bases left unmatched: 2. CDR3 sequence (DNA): TGTGCCAGCAGCGCCCTAGCGGGGGCCTACAATGAGCAGTTCTTC. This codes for CASSALAGAYNEQFF.

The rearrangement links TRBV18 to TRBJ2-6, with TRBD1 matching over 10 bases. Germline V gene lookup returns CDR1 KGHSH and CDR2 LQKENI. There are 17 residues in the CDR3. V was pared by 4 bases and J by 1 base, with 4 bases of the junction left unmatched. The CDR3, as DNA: TGTGCCAGCTCACAAAGACAGGGGGCGTCTGGGGCCAACGTCCTGACTTTC. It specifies CASSQRQGASGANVLTF. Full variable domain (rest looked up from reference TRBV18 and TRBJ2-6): NAGVMQNPRHLVRRRGQEARLRCSPMKGHSHVYWYRQLPEEGLKFMVYLQKENIIDESGMPKERFSAEFPKEGPSILRIQQVVRGDSAAYFCASSQRQGASGANVLTFGAGSRLTVL.

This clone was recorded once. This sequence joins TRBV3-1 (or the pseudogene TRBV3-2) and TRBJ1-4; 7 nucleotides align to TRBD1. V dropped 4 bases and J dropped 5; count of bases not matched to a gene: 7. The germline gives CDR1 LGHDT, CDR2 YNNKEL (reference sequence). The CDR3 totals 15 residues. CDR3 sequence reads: CASSLSPGGNEKLFF. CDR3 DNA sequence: TGTGCCAGCAGCCTTTCCCCAGGGGGAAATGAAAAACTGTTTTTT.

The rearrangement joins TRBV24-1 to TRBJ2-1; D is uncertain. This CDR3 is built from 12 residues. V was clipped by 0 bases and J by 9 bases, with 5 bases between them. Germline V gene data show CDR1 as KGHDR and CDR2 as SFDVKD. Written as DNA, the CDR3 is TGTGCCACCAGTGATTTGCTAACTGAGCAGTTCTTC. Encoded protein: CATSDLLTEQFF.

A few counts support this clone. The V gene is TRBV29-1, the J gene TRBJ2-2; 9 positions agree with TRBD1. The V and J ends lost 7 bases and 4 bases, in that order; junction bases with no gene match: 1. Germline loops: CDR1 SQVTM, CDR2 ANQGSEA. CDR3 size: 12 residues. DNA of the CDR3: TGCAGCGGGGGACAGGGCACCGGGGAGCTGTTTTTT. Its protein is CSGGQGTGELFF.

CDR3 in amino acids: CASSRGTDYGYTF. As DNA, the CDR3 is TGTGCCAGCAGCCGGGGGACGGACTATGGCTACACCTTC. V and J are TRBV7-2 and TRBJ1-2; tentatively, D is TRBD1 (5 bases). Germline CDR1 and CDR2: SGHTA and FQGNSA. This CDR3 comprises 13 residues. The V and J ends lost 5 bases and 3 bases respectively, with 10 bases between them.

The CDR3 region is CASSQGSVINEKLFF. CDR3 in DNA: TGCGCCAGCAGCCAAGGATCGGTTATCAATGAAAAACTGTTTTTT. This chain uses TRBV4-1 with TRBJ1-4; D remains ambiguous. V dropped 1 base and J dropped 5 bases, with 11 bases sitting between them. CDR3 size: 15 residues. CDR1 is MGHRA, CDR2 YSYEKL, per germline.

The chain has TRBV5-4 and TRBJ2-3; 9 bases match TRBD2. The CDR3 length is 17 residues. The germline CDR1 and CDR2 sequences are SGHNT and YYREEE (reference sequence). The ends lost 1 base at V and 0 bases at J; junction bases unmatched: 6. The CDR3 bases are TGTGCCAGCAGCTTGAGGGCGGGGGGGACTAGCACAGATACGCAGTATTTT. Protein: CASSLRAGGTSTDTQYF.

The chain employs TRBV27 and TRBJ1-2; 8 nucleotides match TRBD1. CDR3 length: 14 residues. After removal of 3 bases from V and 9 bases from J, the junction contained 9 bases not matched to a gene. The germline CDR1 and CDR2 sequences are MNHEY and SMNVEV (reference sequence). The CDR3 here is CASSFLGTGNSYTF. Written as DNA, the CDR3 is TGTGCCAGCAGTTTCCTCGGGACAGGCAATAGCTACACCTTC.